This T cell receptor beta chain was identified in a study of technical replicates of blood from four donors. The germline V gene has CDR1 MNHNY and CDR2 SVGAGI (reference sequence). The CDR3 runs 14 residues. Trimming removed 8 bases from V and 2 bases from J, with 15 bases in between. Here immunoSEQ multiplex PCR was the method, and the copy in TCRdb shows in-frame clones only, minus some. This sample has about 69,000 clones, with 80% to 90% found just once. This clonotype originated in a human donor in good health. Some clones in this sample may be carry-over from other donors' samples. The gene calls are TRBV6-6 and TRBJ1-2, with a weak D call TRBD1 (6 bases). Input material: PBMCs. CDR3 in amino acids: CASADHGTNYGYTF. The CDR3 DNA reads TGTGCCAGCGCTGATCATGGGACAAACTATGGCTACACCTTC.